This T cell receptor beta chain emerged from a study of blood T cell repertoires in COVID-19. About the research overall: Spain, Italy and the United States supplied samples that represented acute and convalescent COVID-19. PBMCs, B-cell-depleted T cells, or T cells provided the cDNA or gDNA that made up the material.

Libraries were prepared by immunoSEQ multiplex PCR; TCRdb keeps only in-frame clonotypes and omits some of them. The sample lists fewer than 80,000 clones, roughly 89% occurring once. Germline V lookup: CDR1 SGHRS, CDR2 YFSETQ. V was shortened by 7 bases and J by 5 bases, with 15 bases between the two germline ends. The CDR3 totals 13 residues. This sequence joins TRBV5-1 and TRBJ1-1; D is perhaps TRBD1 (5 bases). The TCR sequence derives from a man aged 25 to 40 with acute or convalescent COVID-19. Sequencing input: peripheral blood. The CDR3 DNA follows: TGCGCCAGCGGCCAGGGAATCAGGACTGAAGCTTTCTTT. It specifies CASGQGIRTEAFF.